The source of this TCR beta chain is a study of blood T cell repertoires in COVID-19. The CDR3 is made up of 16 amino acids. V lost 7 bases to trimming and J lost 2 bases, with 21 bases between them. CDR1 is LGHDT and CDR2 is YNNKEL in the germline V gene (reference sequence). Original processing notes: Estimated nucleated cell counts came from reference gene primer amplification. This table comes from immunoSEQ multiplex PCR, and its TCRdb copy is limited to in-frame clones, with some not included. Clone size and V and J calls were adopted from that table, with D and trimming inferred from the DNA. The data show around 180,000 clones, about 83% seen once.

The chain combines TRBV3-1 (or the pseudogene TRBV3-2) with TRBJ2-7; tentatively, D is TRBD2 (6 bases). Sequencing was done on a sample of peripheral blood. The receptor was derived from a human donor in a cohort sampled during active COVID-19. CDR3 amino acids: CASTFKVLALAYEQYF. In DNA, the CDR3 is TGTGCCAGCACCTTTAAGGTACTAGCTTTAGCCTACGAGCAGTACTTC.